This T cell receptor beta chain was sequenced in a study of T cell responses to AZD1222 COVID-19 vaccine. General study points: Among the donors, most were white British and more were female, and clonal diversity was possibly underestimated. Reports indicate that nearly half of spike-specific TCRs are directed at unmutated variant regions.

Trimming took 5 bases from V and 0 from J; bases not matched to a gene: 7. CDR1 and CDR2 from the germline V gene are SGHRS and YFSETQ. The length of the CDR3 is 15 residues. Generated by immunoSEQ multiplex PCR, the TCRdb table keeps only in-frame clones and is missing some. The table includes approximately 180,000 clones, roughly 92% detected once. With regard to this clone: The target antigen is unknown.

The sequence was collected from an adult in good health. Source: peripheral blood, taken on day 0 of AZD1222 vaccination. The chain uses TRBV5-1 and TRBJ1-1; 7 bases fit TRBD1. The CDR3 spells CASRSGQPMNTEAFF. The CDR3 DNA follows: TGCGCCAGCAGGTCGGGACAGCCCATGAACACTGAAGCTTTCTTT.